This T cell receptor (beta chain) was documented in a study of Tregs in tolerant kidney transplant recipients. Findings of the study overall: Biological reproducibility was not directly addressed, but technical replication error appeared minimal. Few patients were studied, so findings need validation in larger groups. The most relevant donor-specific Treg TCRbeta repertoire apparently came from expansion with activated donor B cells.

Thawed PBMCs were FACS-sorted into unstimulated CD4+CD25+CD127- regulatory T cells, CD4+CD25- non-regulatory cells, CD4 and CD8 cells. Sequenced by immunoSEQ multiplex PCR; TCRdb stores in-frame clones only, minus some. The profile shows some 65,000 clones, around 83% of them singletons. For this clone: What it binds is unknown.

The length of the CDR3 is 14 residues. The V gene lost 4 bases and the J gene lost 4 bases, with 14 bases spanning the gap. Per the germline V gene, CDR1 is SGHRS and CDR2 is YFSETQ. Sample: CD4+ T cells from blood. V usage is TRBV5-1 and J usage is TRBJ1-2; D perhaps matches TRBD1 (5 bases). The sequence was collected from a human donor in good health. In nucleotides, the CDR3 is TGCGCCAGCAGCGTGCAGGGAGATGGCTATGGCTACACCTTC. This encodes CASSVQGDGYGYTF.